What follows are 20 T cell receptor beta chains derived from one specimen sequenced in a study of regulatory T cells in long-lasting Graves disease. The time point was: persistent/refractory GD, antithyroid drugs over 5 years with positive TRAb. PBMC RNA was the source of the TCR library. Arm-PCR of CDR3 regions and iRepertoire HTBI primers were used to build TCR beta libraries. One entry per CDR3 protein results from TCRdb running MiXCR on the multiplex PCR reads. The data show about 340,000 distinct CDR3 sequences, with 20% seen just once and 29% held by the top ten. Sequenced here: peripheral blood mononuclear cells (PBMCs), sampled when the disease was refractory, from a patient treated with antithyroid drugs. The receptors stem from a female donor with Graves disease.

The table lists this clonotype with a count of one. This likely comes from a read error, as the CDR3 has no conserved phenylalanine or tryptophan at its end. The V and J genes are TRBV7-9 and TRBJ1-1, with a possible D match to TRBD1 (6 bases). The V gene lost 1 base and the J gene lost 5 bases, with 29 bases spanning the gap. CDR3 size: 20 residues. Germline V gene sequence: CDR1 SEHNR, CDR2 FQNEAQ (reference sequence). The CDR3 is CASSLERGQGSLWSNTEAFS. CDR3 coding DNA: TGTGCCAGCAGCTTAGAGCGGGGGCAGGGGAGCCTTTGGAGTAATACTGAAGCTTTCTCT.

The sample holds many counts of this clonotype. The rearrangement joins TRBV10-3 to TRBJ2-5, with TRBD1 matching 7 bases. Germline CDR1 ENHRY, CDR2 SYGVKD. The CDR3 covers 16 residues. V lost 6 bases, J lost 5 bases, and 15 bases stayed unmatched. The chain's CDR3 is CAISALSPGGSETQYF. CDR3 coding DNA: TGTGCCATCAGCGCTCTATCCCCAGGGGGAAGTGAGACCCAGTACTTC.

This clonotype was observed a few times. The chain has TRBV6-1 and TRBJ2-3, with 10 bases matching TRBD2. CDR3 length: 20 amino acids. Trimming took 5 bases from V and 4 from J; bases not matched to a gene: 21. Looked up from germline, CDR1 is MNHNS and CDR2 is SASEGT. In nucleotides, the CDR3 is TGTGCCAGCAGTCCGAACCTTCGAAGCGGGAGGGCACACATTTCAGATACGCAGTATTTT. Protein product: CASSPNLRSGRAHISDTQYF.

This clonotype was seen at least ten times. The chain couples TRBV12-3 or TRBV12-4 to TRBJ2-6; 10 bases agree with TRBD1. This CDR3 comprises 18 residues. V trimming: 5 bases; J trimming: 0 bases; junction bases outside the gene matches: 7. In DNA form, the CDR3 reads TGTGCCAGCAGTGGGTGGACAGGGGGGAGCTCTGGGGCCAACGTCCTGACTTTC. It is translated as CASSGWTGGSSGANVLTF.

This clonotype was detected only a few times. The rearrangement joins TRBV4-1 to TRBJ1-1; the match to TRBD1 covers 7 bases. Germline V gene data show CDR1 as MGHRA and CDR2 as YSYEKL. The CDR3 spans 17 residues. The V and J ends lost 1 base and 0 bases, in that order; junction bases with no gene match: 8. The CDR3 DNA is TGCGCCAGCAGCCAAGCTACAGGGGCGCTGATGAACACTGAAGCTTTCTTT. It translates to CASSQATGALMNTEAFF.

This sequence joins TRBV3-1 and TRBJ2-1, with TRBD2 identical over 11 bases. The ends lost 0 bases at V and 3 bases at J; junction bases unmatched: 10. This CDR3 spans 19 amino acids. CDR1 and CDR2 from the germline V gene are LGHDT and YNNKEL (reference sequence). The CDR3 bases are TGTGCCAGCAGCCAAGATCCGCGTGGCGGGACTAGCGGCTACAATGAGCAGTTCTTC. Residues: CASSQDPRGGTSGYNEQFF.

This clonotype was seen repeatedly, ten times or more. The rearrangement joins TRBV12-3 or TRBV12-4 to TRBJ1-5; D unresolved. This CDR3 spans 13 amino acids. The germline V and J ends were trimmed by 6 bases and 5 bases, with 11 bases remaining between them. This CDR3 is CASRLTEHQPQHF. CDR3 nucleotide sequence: TGTGCCAGCAGGCTTACGGAGCATCAGCCCCAGCATTTT.

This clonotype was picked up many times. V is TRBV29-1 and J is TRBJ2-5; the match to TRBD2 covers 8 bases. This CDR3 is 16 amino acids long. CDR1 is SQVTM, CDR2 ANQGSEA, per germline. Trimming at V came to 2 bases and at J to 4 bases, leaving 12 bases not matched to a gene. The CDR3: CSVEYPMGSGGETQYF. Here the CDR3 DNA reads TGCAGCGTTGAATACCCAATGGGAAGCGGGGGAGAGACCCAGTACTTC.

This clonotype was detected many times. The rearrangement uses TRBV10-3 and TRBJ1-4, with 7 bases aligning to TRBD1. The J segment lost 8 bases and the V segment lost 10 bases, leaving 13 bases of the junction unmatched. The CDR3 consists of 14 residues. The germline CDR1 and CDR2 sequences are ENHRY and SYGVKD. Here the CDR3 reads CATETTGKGEKLFF. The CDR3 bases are TGTGCCACCGAAACGACAGGGAAAGGCGAAAAACTGTTTTTT.

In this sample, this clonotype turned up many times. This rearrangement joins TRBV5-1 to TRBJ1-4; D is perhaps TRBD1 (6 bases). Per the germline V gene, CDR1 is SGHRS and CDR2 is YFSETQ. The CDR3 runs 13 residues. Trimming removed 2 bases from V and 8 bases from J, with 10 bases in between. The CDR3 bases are TGCGCCAGCAGCTTCACAGGGAAGGAAAAACTGTTTTTT. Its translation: CASSFTGKEKLFF.

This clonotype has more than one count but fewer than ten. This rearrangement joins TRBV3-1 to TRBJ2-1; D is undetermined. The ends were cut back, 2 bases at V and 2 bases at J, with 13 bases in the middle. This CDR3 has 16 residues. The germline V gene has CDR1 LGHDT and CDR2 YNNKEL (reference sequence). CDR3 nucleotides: TGTGCCAGCAGCCAACTTATAACTGACACCTACAATGAGCAGTTCTTC. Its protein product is CASSQLITDTYNEQFF.

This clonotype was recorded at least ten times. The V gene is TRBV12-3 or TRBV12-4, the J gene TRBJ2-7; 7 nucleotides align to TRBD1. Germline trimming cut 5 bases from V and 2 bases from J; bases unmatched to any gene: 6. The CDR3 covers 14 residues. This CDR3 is CASSPLGQAYEQYF. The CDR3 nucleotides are TGTGCCAGCAGTCCCCTCGGACAGGCCTACGAGCAGTACTTC.

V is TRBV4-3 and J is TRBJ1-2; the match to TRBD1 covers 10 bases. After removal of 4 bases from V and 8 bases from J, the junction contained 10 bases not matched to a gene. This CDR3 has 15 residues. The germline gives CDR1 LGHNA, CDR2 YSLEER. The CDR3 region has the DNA TGCGCCAGCAGCCCAGTGGGGGGACAGGGGTTAGGCTACACCTTC. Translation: CASSPVGGQGLGYTF.

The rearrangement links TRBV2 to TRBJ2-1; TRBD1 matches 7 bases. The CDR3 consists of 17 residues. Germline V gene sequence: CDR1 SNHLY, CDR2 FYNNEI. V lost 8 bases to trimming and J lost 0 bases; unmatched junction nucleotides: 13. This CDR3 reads CASDRSNRGSSYNEQFF. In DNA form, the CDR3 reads TGTGCCAGCGACCGGAGCAACAGGGGTAGCTCCTACAATGAGCAGTTCTTC.

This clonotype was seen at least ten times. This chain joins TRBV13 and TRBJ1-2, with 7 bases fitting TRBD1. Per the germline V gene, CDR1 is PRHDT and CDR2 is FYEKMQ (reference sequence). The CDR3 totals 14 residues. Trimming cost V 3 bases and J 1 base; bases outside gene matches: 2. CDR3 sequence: CASSFGQVNYGYTF. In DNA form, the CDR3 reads TGTGCCAGCAGCTTCGGACAGGTTAACTATGGCTACACCTTC.

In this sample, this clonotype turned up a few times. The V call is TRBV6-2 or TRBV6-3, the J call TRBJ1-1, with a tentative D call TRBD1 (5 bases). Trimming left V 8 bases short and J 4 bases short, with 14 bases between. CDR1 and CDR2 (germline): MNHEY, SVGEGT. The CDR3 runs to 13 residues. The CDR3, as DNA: TGTGCCAGCTCCTTCCCCGGGACCACTGAAGCTTTCTTT. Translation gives CASSFPGTTEAFF.

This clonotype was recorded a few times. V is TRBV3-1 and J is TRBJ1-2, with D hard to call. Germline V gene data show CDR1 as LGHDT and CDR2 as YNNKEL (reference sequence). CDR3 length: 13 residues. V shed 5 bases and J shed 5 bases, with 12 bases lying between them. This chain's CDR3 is CASSKPQDYGYTF. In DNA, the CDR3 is TGTGCCAGCAGCAAGCCTCAGGATTATGGCTACACCTTC. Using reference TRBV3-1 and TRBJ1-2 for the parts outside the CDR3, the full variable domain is DTAVSQTPKYLVTQMGNDKSIKCEQNLGHDTMYWYKQDSKKFLKIMFSYNNKELIINETVPNRFSPKSPDKAHLNLHINSLELGDSAVYFCASSKPQDYGYTFGSGTRLTVV.

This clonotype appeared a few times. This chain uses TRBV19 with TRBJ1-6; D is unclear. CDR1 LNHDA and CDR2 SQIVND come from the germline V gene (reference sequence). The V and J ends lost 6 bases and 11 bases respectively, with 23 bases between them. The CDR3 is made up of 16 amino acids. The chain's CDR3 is CASSHRPGPTAAPLHF. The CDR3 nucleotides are TGTGCCAGTAGCCATAGGCCGGGTCCTACTGCTGCACCCCTCCACTTT.

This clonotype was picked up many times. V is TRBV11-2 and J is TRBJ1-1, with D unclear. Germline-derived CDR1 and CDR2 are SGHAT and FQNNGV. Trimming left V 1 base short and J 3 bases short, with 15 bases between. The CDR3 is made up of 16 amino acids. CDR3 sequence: CASSLVLGGGHTEAFF. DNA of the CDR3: TGTGCCAGCAGCTTAGTTTTGGGAGGAGGTCACACTGAAGCTTTCTTT.

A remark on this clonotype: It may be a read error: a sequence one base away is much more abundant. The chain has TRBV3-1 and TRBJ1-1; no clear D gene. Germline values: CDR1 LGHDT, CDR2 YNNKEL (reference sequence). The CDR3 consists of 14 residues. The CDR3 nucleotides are TGTGTCAGCAGCTGGACCACAGCGAGCACTGAAGCTTTCTTT. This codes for CVSSWTTASTEAFF.